Sequencing of this T cell receptor (beta chain) was carried out in a study of breast tumors, draining lymph nodes, adjacent tissues. Notes on the study in general: Compared with basal-like, luminal-like tumors shared significantly more repertoire with nontumor tissue. Tumor repertoires ranked between lymph nodes and nontumor tissue in diversity, with V and J gene preferences. Findings are consistent with lymph node origin and intratumoral expansion of most tumor T cells.

Samples came from axillary lymph nodes draining the breast cancer. The CDR3 is 14 amino acids. Per germline, CDR1 SGHVS and CDR2 FQNEAQ. V lost 5 bases to trimming and J lost 6 bases, with 16 bases between them. TCRdb re-analysed the multiplex PCR reads in MiXCR, keeping a single row per CDR3 protein. Seen here are 84,000 or so distinct CDR3 sequences, around 28% observed once, and the top ten hold over 8%. This clonotype was seen only a few times. Its antigen remains unidentified. Sequencing used axillary lymph node tissue. The genes are TRBV7-8 and TRBJ1-1; D perhaps matches TRBD1 (5 bases). The sequence came from a female donor with breast cancer. Some clones in this sample may be carry-over from other donors' samples. In DNA form, the CDR3 reads TGTGCCAGCAGCCACGGGGGTTTCGGGGCTGAAGCTTTCTTT. This codes for CASSHGGFGAEAFF.